A single sample gave rise to the 13 T cell receptor beta chains below, sequenced in a study of OX40 agonist ivuxolimab in advanced cancers. TCRdb keeps only in-frame clones here, not all; method: immunoSEQ multiplex PCR. The table shows fewer than 60,000 clones, with 80% occurring only once. This material consisted of CD4+ or CD8+ T cells sorted from blood, taken in a trial of the OX40 agonist ivuxolimab. The receptors derive from an adult with an advanced solid tumor such as melanoma, head and neck, liver or kidney cancer.

The gene calls are TRBV5-4 and TRBJ2-5, with 10 bases matching TRBD2. V lost 0 bases and J lost 4; bases outside the gene matches: 3. The CDR3 runs to 15 residues. Germline lookup yields CDR1 SGHNT and CDR2 YYREEE (reference sequence). The CDR3 reads CASSLALAGGETQYF. The CDR3 DNA is TGTGCCAGCAGCTTGGCGTTAGCGGGGGGAGAGACCCAGTACTTC.

The rearrangement uses TRBV19 and TRBJ1-2; perhaps TRBD1 as D (5 bases). This CDR3 spans 14 amino acids. The germline V gene encodes CDR1 LNHDA and CDR2 SQIVND (reference sequence). Trimming cost V 5 bases and J 1 base, with 11 bases left between them. CDR3 protein: CASSLTGRNYGYTF. The CDR3 nucleotides are TGTGCCAGTAGTTTAACAGGACGTAACTATGGCTACACCTTC.

The chain carries TRBV9 and TRBJ2-7; unclear D gene. V lost 0 bases and J 3 bases, leaving 13 bases between the germline ends. Germline V gives CDR1 SGDLS, CDR2 YYNGEE. The CDR3 consists of 15 residues. In DNA, the CDR3 is TGTGCCAGCAGCGTAGGGCCTGGCTCGTACTACGAGCAGTACTTC. Its translation is CASSVGPGSYYEQYF.

This clone was observed a few times. V and J are TRBV18 and TRBJ2-7; possible D gene TRBD2, 5 bases. V lost 4 bases and J lost 2, with 18 bases in between. This CDR3 is 16 amino acids long. CDR1 is KGHSH, CDR2 LQKENI, per germline. This chain's CDR3 is CASSREGLTMAYEQYF. The CDR3 DNA follows: TGTGCCAGCTCACGGGAAGGACTGACGATGGCCTACGAGCAGTACTTC.

The chain has TRBV23-1 and TRBJ2-1; weak D call: TRBD1 (5 bases). TRBV23-1 is designated an ORF whose function remains uncertain. The CDR3 loop spans 17 amino acids. Trimming cost V 0 bases and J 4 bases, with 16 bases left between them. The CDR3 region has the DNA TGCGCCAGCAGTCAATCTAACAGGAGCCCCCGGTACAATGAGCAGTTCTTC. It codes for CASSQSNRSPRYNEQFF.

As regards this clone: In the same sample, other DNA sequences code for this CDR3. V usage is TRBV11-1 and J usage is TRBJ2-1, with 12 nucleotides matching TRBD1. The germline V gene encodes CDR1 SGHAT and CDR2 FQDESV (reference sequence). The V gene end was trimmed by 6 bases and the J gene end by 5 bases; junction bases not matched to a gene: 11. CDR3 size: 17 residues. DNA of the CDR3: TGTGCCAGCAGGAAGGGACAGGGGGCGTCCGGACACAATGAGCAGTTCTTC. Translated: CASRKGQGASGHNEQFF. Full variable domain (outside the CDR3, taken from reference TRBV11-1 and TRBJ2-1): EAEVAQSPRYKITEKSQAVAFWCDPISGHATLYWYRQILGQGPELLVQFQDESVVDDSQLPKDRFSAERLKGVDSTLKIQPAELGDSAMYLCASRKGQGASGHNEQFFGPGTRLTVL.

This clone is categorized as medium-sized. The chain combines TRBV2 with TRBJ2-1; weak D call: TRBD2 (5 bases). CDR3 length: 13 residues. Trimming took 7 bases from V and 0 from J, leaving 7 bases between them. CDR1 is SNHLY, CDR2 FYNNEI, per germline. CDR3 sequence (DNA): TGTGCCAGCAAACGGGACTCCTACAATGAGCAGTTCTTC. This gives the protein CASKRDSYNEQFF.

V gene TRBV7-2 combines with J gene TRBJ1-3; D is undetermined. Germline loops: CDR1 SGHTA, CDR2 FQGNSA. This CDR3 has 15 residues. V was cut by 5 bases and J by 0 bases, with 11 bases left in between. CDR3 sequence (DNA): TGTGCCAGCAGCCTCCGTGTGGGCTCTGGAAACACCATATATTTT. It is translated as CASSLRVGSGNTIYF.

CDR3 DNA sequence: TGTGCCAGCAATTACAGGACGTTTAACACAGATACGCAGTATTTT. It yields the protein CASNYRTFNTDTQYF. The chain employs TRBV6-4 and TRBJ2-3, with a possible D match to TRBD1 (5 bases). The germline V and J ends were trimmed by 7 bases and 2 bases, with 16 bases remaining between them. In germline, CDR1 is MRHNA, CDR2 SNTAGT. CDR3 length: 15 amino acids.

This clone appeared once. This rearrangement joins TRBV9 to TRBJ2-3, with 7 positions matching TRBD1. CDR1 and CDR2 (germline): SGDLS, YYNGEE. This CDR3 contains 15 residues. The junction had 7 bases not matched to a gene; V was cut back by 3 bases and J by 3 bases. CDR3 bases: TGTGCCAGCAGCGGCAGGGGGACAAGTACAGATACGCAGTATTTT. Amino acids: CASSGRGTSTDTQYF.

The V call is TRBV19, the J call TRBJ2-2, with 10 bases fitting TRBD1. CDR1 and CDR2 (germline): LNHDA, SQIVND (reference sequence). The CDR3 spans 14 residues. Trimming cost V 11 bases and J 3 bases; bases outside gene matches: 6. The CDR3, as DNA: TGTGCCGCGAGGGGACAGGGGTACACCGGGGAGCTGTTTTTT. Protein: CAARGQGYTGELFF. The variable domain in full, with the rest retrieved from reference TRBV19 and TRBJ2-2, is DGGITQSPKYLFRKEGQNVTLSCEQNLNHDAMYWYRQDPGQGLRLIYYSQIVNDFQKGDIAEGYSVSREKKESFPLTVTSAQKNPTAFYLCAARGQGYTGELFFGEGSRLTVL.

The chain recombines TRBV7-9 with TRBJ2-7; TRBD2 might be the D (5 bases). The CDR3 is made up of 14 amino acids. V shed 5 bases and J shed 2 bases, with 13 bases lying between them. Germline CDR1 and CDR2: SEHNR and FQNEAQ (reference sequence). The CDR3 nucleotides are TGTGCCAGCAGCCCGCGGGTTTCCACCTACGAGCAGTACTTC. Translating gives CASSPRVSTYEQYF.

This clone was seen a handful of times. The rearrangement joins TRBV15 to TRBJ2-6; D is undetermined. The V gene lost 0 bases and the J gene lost 1 base, with 7 bases spanning the gap. Germline CDR1 is LNHNV and CDR2 is YYDKDF (reference sequence). This CDR3 has 16 amino acids. The CDR3 loop is CATSRDKNSGANVLTF. In DNA form, the CDR3 reads TGTGCCACCAGCAGAGATAAGAATTCTGGGGCCAACGTCCTGACTTTC.